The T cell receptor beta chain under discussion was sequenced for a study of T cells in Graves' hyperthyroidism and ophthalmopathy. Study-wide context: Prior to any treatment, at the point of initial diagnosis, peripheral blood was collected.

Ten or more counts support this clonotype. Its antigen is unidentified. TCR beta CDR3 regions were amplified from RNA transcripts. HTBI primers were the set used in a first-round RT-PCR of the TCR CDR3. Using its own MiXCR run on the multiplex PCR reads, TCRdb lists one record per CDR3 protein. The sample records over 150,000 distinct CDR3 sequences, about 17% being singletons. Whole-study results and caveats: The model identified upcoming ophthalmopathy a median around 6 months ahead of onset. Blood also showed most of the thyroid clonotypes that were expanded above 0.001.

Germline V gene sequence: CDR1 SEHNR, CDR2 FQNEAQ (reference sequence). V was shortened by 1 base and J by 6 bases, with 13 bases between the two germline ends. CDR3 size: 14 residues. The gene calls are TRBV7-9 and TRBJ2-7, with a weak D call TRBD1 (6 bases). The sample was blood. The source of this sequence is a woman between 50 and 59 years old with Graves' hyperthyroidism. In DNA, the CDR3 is TGTGCCAGCAGCTTAGAACAGGGAGATCCCGAGCAGTACTTC. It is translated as CASSLEQGDPEQYF.